Listed below are T cell receptor beta chains from one sample, sequenced in a study of early stage breast cancer tumors. TCRdb's table, derived via immunoSEQ multiplex PCR, lists solely in-frame clones and lacks some. This sample carries approximately 50,000 clones, roughly 80% of them seen once, and the ten largest clones take roughly 3.4%. The sequencing sample was made of blood. These TCRs come from a person in their thirties with breast cancer. Each CDR3 is given with its conserved first and last residue. D genes are given only for firm matches. Clone size is shown for a subset of rows, as once, few, many or a class of expanded clone.

V	size	D	J	CDR3	DNA
TRBV7-2	.	TRBD2	TRBJ2-7	CASSRTSGTNYEQYF	TGTGCCAGCAGCCGGACTAGCGGGACCAACTACGAGCAGTACTTC
TRBV7-3	.	.	TRBJ2-2	CASSFGGGTGELFF	TGTGCCAGCAGCTTTGGAGGGGGTACCGGGGAGCTGTTTTTT
TRBV7-3	once	.	TRBJ2-3	CASTRAGTDTQYF	TGTGCCAGCACGCGGGCAGGGACAGATACGCAGTATTTT
TRBV7-9	.	TRBD1	TRBJ1-1	CASSSRQGARWTEAFF	TGTGCCAGCAGCTCCAGACAGGGGGCAAGGTGGACTGAAGCTTTCTTT
TRBV7-3	.	.	TRBJ2-1	CASSLEEGDPEQFF	TGTGCCAGCAGCTTAGAGGAAGGAGACCCTGAGCAGTTCTTC
TRBV28	few	TRBD2	TRBJ2-1	CATGLAGDEQFF	TGTGCCACAGGACTAGCGGGTGATGAGCAGTTCTTC
TRBV28	.	TRBD2	TRBJ2-7	CASRAGVSEQYF	TGTGCCAGCAGGGCGGGAGTATCCGAGCAGTACTTC
TRBV5-1	.	.	TRBJ2-2	CASSQLEGPGQRLLAYTGELFF	TGCGCCAGCAGCCAATTGGAGGGACCGGGACAGCGGCTCTTGGCGTACACCGGGGAGCTGTTTTTT
TRBV11-2	.	.	TRBJ2-3	CASSPGLVTLLSTDTQYF	TGTGCCAGCAGCCCGGGGCTAGTGACGCTCCTTAGCACAGATACGCAGTATTTT
TRBV30	.	.	TRBJ1-5	CAWSTGQPQHF	TGTGCCTGGAGTACGGGTCAGCCCCAGCATTTT
TRBV19	.	TRBD1	TRBJ1-2	CASSRDSTNYGYTF	TGTGCCAGTAGTAGGGACAGCACAAACTATGGCTACACCTTC
TRBV4-1	.	.	TRBJ2-7	CASSQTVLSYEQYF	TGCGCCAGCAGCCAAACGGTGCTGAGCTACGAGCAGTACTTC
TRBV5-1	.	TRBD2	TRBJ2-3	CASSTRTSGVDTQYF	TGCGCCAGCAGCACCCGGACTAGCGGGGTAGATACGCAGTATTTT